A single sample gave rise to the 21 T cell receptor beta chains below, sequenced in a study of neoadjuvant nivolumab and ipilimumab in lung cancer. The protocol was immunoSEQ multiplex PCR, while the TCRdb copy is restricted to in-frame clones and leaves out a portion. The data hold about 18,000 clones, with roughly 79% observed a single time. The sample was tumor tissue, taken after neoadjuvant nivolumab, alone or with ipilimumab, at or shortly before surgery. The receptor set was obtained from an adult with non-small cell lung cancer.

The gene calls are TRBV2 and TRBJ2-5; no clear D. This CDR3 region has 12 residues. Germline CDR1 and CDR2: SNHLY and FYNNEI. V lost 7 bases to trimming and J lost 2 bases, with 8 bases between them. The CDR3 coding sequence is TGTGCCAGCAAGACCGAGCAAGAGACCCAGTACTTC. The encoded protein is CASKTEQETQYF.

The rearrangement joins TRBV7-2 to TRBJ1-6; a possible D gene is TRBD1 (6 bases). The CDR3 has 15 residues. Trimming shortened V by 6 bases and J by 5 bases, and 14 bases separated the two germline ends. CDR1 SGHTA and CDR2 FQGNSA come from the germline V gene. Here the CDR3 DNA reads TGTGCCAGCAGTTCGACAGGACGGAATAATTCACCCCTCCACTTT. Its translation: CASSSTGRNNSPLHF.

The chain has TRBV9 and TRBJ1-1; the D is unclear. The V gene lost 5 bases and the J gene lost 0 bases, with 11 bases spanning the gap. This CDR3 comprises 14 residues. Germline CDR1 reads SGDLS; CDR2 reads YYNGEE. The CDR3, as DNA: TGTGCCAGCAGTCCGGAACCCCTGAACACTGAAGCTTTCTTT. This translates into CASSPEPLNTEAFF.

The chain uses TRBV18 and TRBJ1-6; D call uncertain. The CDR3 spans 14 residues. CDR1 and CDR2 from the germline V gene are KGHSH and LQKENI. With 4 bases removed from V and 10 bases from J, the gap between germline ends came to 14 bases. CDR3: CASSQQALGSPLHF. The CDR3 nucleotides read TGTGCCAGCTCACAGCAGGCTCTGGGGTCACCCCTCCACTTT. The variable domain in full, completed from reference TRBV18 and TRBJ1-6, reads NAGVMQNPRHLVRRRGQEARLRCSPMKGHSHVYWYRQLPEEGLKFMVYLQKENIIDESGMPKERFSAEFPKEGPSILRIQQVVRGDSAAYFCASSQQALGSPLHFGNGTRLTVT.

The CDR3 region is CASSYARGTEAFF. The CDR3 DNA reads TGTGCCAGCAGTTACGCCAGGGGCACTGAAGCTTTCTTT. The V gene is TRBV6-5, the J gene TRBJ1-1; the D gene is possibly TRBD1 (6 bases). CDR3 length equals 13 residues. CDR1 MNHEY and CDR2 SVGAGI come from the germline V gene. V was clipped by 2 bases and J by 4 bases, with 8 bases between them.

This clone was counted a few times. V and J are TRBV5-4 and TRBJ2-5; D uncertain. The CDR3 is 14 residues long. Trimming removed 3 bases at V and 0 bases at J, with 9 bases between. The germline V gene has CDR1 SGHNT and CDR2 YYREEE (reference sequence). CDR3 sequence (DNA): TGTGCCAGCAGCTCCGGACGGAACCAAGAGACCCAGTACTTC. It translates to CASSSGRNQETQYF.

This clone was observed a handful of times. The CDR3 sequence is CASSLGQTMGQAQYF. The CDR3 nucleotides read TGCGCCAGCAGCTTGGGACAAACGATGGGTCAGGCCCAGTACTTC. The V gene is TRBV5-1, the J gene TRBJ2-5; D remains unclear. From germline, CDR1 is SGHRS and CDR2 YFSETQ. The CDR3 length is 15 residues. V lost 0 bases to trimming and J lost 9 bases, with 18 bases between them.

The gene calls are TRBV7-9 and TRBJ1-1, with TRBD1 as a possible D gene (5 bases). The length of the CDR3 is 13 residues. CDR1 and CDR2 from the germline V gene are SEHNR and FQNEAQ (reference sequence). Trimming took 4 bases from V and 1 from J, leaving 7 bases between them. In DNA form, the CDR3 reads TGTGCCAGCAGCTATACAGGGAACACTGAAGCTTTCTTT. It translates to CASSYTGNTEAFF.

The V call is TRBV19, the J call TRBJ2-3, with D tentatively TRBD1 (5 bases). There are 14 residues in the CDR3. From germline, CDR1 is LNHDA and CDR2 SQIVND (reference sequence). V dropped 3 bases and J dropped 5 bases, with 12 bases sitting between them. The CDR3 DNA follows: TGTGCCAGTAGTATCAGGGTTAGGGGAGATACGCAGTATTTT. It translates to CASSIRVRGDTQYF. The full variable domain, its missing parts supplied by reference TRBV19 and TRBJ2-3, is DGGITQSPKYLFRKEGQNVTLSCEQNLNHDAMYWYRQDPGQGLRLIYYSQIVNDFQKGDIAEGYSVSREKKESFPLTVTSAQKNPTAFYLCASSIRVRGDTQYFGPGTRLTVL.

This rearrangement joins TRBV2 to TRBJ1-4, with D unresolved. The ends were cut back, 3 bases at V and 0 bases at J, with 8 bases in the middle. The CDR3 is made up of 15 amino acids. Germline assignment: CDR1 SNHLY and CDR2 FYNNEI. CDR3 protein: CASSDLGATNEKLFF. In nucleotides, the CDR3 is TGTGCCAGCAGTGACCTCGGTGCAACTAATGAAAAACTGTTTTTT.

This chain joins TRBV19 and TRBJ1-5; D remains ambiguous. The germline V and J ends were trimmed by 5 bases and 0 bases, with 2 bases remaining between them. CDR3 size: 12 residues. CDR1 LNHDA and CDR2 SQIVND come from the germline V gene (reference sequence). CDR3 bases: TGTGCCAGTAGTTATAGCAATCAGCCCCAGCATTTT. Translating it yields CASSYSNQPQHF.

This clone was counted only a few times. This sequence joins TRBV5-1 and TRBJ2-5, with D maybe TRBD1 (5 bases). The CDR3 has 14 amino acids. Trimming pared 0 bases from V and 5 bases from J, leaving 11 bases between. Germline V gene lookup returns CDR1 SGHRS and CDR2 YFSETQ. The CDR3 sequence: CASSLARGEETQYF. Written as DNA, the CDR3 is TGCGCCAGCAGCTTGGCTAGGGGCGAGGAGACCCAGTACTTC.

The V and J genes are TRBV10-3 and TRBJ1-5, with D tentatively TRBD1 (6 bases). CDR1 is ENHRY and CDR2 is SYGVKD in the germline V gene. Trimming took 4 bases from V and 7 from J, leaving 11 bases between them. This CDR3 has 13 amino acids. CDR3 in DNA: TGTGCCATCAGTGGAGGGGGGAAGCAGCCCCAGCATTTT. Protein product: CAISGGGKQPQHF.

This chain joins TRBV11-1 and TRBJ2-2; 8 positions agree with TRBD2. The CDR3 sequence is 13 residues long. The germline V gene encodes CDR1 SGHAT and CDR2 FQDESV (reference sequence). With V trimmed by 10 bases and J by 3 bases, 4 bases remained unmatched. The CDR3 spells CATTSGYTGELFF. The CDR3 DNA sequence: TGTGCCACCACTAGCGGTTACACCGGGGAGCTGTTTTTT.

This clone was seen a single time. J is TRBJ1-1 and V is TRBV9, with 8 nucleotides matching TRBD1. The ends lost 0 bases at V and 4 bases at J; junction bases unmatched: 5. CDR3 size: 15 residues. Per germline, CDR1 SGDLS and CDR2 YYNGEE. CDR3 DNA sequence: TGTGCCAGCAGCGTAGGTTCAGGGGGCGTCACTGAAGCTTTCTTT. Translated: CASSVGSGGVTEAFF.

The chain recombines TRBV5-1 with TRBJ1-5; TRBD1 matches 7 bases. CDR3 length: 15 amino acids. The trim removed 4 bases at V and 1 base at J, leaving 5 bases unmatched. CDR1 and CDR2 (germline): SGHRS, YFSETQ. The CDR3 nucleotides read TGCGCCAGCAGCCCACAGGGGAGCAGCAATCAGCCCCAGCATTTT. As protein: CASSPQGSSNQPQHF.

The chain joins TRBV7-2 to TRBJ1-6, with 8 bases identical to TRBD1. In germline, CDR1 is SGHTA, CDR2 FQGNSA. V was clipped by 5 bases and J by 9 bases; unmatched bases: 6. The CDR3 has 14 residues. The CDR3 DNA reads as TGTGCCAGCAGCCCCCGACAGGGGACTTCACCCCTCCACTTT. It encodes CASSPRQGTSPLHF.

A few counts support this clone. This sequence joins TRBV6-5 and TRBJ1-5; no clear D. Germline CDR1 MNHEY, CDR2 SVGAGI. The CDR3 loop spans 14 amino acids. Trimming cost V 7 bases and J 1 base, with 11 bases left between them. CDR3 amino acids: CASNPIWSNQPQHF. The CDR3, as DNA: TGTGCCAGCAACCCAATATGGAGCAATCAGCCCCAGCATTTT.

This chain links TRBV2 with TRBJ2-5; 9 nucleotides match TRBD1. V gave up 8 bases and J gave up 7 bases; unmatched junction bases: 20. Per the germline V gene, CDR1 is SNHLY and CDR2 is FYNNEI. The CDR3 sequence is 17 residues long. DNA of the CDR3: TGTGCCAGCGGATTACCTCGGACAGGGGAAGAGGTTGGGACCCAGTACTTC. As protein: CASGLPRTGEEVGTQYF. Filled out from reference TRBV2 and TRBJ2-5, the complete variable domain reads EPEVTQTPSHQVTQMGQEVILRCVPISNHLYFYWYRQILGQKVEFLVSFYNNEISEKSEIFDDQFSVERPDGSNFTLKIRSTKLEDSAMYFCASGLPRTGEEVGTQYFGPGTRLLVL.

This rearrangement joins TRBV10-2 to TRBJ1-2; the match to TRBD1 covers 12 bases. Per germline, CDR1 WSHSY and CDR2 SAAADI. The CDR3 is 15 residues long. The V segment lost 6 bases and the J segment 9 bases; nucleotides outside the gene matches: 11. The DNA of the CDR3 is TGCGCCAGCAGAGCTCCGGGACAGGGGGCTTTGAGCTACACCTTC. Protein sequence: CASRAPGQGALSYTF.

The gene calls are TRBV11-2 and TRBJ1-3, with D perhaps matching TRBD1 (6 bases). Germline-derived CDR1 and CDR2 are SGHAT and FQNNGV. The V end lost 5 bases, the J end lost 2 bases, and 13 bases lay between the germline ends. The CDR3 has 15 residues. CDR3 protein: CASSSNRETGNTIYF. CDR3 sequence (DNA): TGTGCCAGCAGCAGTAACAGGGAAACTGGAAACACCATATATTTT.